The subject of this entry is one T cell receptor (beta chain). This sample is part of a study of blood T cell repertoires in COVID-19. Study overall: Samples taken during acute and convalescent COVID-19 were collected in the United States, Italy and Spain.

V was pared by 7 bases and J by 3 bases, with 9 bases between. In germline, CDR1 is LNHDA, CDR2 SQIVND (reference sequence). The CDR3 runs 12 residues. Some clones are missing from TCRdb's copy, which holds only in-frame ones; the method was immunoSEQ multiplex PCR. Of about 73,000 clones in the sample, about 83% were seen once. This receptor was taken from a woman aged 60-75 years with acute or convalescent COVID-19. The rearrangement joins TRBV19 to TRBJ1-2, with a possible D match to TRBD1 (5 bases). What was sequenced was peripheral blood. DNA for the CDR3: TGTGCCAGTACCAGGGAGGACTATGGCTACACCTTC. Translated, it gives CASTREDYGYTF.